This T cell receptor (beta chain) was identified during a study of glioma-infiltrating T cells after dendritic cell vaccination. Study results and caveats: Higher TCR clonality did not directly relate to longer survival. The cohort had few patients with full blood and tumor sets.

Concerning this clone itself: The antigen is undetermined.

Germline CDR1 is SNHLY and CDR2 is FYNNEI. Unmatched junction bases numbered 8, after V lost 7 bases and J lost 6 bases. The CDR3 spans 15 residues. This table comes from immunoSEQ multiplex PCR, and its TCRdb copy is limited to in-frame clones, with some not included. The sample consists of 50,000 to 65,000 clones, 85% to 90% of them appearing once. Sample time point: after dendritic cell vaccination, including at tumor progression/relapse. Source: blood, taken after dendritic cell vaccination. This receptor was obtained from a human donor with glioblastoma. This chain uses TRBV2 with TRBJ2-2; 10 positions agree with TRBD1. CDR3 residues: CASTWGQGLAGELFF. DNA for the CDR3: TGTGCCAGCACGTGGGGACAGGGGCTTGCCGGGGAGCTGTTTTTT.